Shown below are 20 T cell receptor beta chains from a single sample sequenced in a study of cytomegalovirus exposure and HLA in healthy donors. Some clones are missing from TCRdb's copy, which holds only in-frame ones; the method was immunoSEQ multiplex PCR. Counted here are roughly 260,000 clones, 90% occurring once; the ten biggest clones make up 0.3% to 0.4%. Sequenced material: PBMCs. These receptors were collected from a woman aged 18 to 35 in good health and CMV-seronegative.

This clone was seen once. The chain combines TRBV4-3 with TRBJ1-1; tentatively, D is TRBD1 (5 bases). This CDR3 region has 13 residues. V shed 2 bases and J shed 5 bases, with 9 bases lying between them. The germline V gene has CDR1 LGHNA and CDR2 YSLEER. The CDR3 DNA sequence: TGCGCCAGCAGCCAAAGCAGGGATACTGAAGCTTTCTTT. It codes for CASSQSRDTEAFF.

The chain links TRBV10-2 to TRBJ1-6; tentatively, D is TRBD1 (6 bases). Trimming removed 6 bases at V and 0 bases at J, with 12 bases between. CDR3 length: 16 residues. Germline CDR1 WSHSY, CDR2 SAAADI. CDR3: CASRPGQSSYNSPLHF. CDR3 sequence (DNA): TGCGCCAGCAGACCCGGACAGAGCTCCTATAATTCACCCCTCCACTTT.

This rearrangement joins TRBV5-1 to TRBJ1-1; D remains unclear. The CDR3 is 14 residues long. CDR1 is SGHRS, CDR2 YFSETQ, per germline. The V end lost 8 bases, the J end lost 3 bases, and 17 bases lay between the germline ends. The CDR3 coding sequence is TGCGCCAGTCCGCGGGAGTCTCGCCACACTGAAGCTTTCTTT. Translation: CASPRESRHTEAFF. Filled out from reference TRBV5-1 and TRBJ1-1, the complete variable domain reads KAGVTQTPRYLIKTRGQQVTLSCSPISGHRSVSWYQQTPGQGLQFLFEYFSETQRNKGNFPGRFSGRQFSNSRSEMNVSTLELGDSALYLCASPRESRHTEAFFGQGTRLTVV.

V usage is TRBV7-2 and J usage is TRBJ2-1, with TRBD1 matching 7 bases. Germline loops: CDR1 SGHTA, CDR2 FQGNSA. This CDR3 region has 12 residues. V was pared by 3 bases and J by 12 bases, with 5 bases of the junction left unmatched. CDR3: CASSLDAGGQFF. The CDR3 DNA reads as TGTGCCAGCAGCTTGGACGCAGGGGGGCAGTTCTTC.

The rearrangement uses TRBV7-2 and TRBJ1-5; no firm D call. CDR3 length: 14 amino acids. The ends were cut back, 2 bases at V and 0 bases at J, with 5 bases in the middle. Germline V gene sequence: CDR1 SGHTA, CDR2 FQGNSA. CDR3 nucleotides: TGTGCCAGCAGCTTACTTATTAGCAATCAGCCCCAGCATTTT. Its protein product is CASSLLISNQPQHF.

The chain has TRBV7-2 and TRBJ2-7; TRBD2 matches 11 bases. The V segment lost 1 base and the J segment 3 bases; nucleotides outside the gene matches: 2. Germline V CDR1 and CDR2: SGHTA, FQGNSA. The CDR3 is made up of 15 amino acids. CDR3 region: CASSLEGTSGYEQYF. CDR3 in DNA: TGTGCCAGCAGCTTAGAGGGGACTAGCGGCTACGAGCAGTACTTC.

V is TRBV5-4 and J is TRBJ1-6; TRBD1 aligns across 7 bases. The germline CDR1 and CDR2 sequences are SGHNT and YYREEE (reference sequence). Trimming removed 4 bases from V and 6 bases from J; junction bases left unmatched: 10. This CDR3 is 16 amino acids long. The DNA for the CDR3 is TGTGCCAGCAGCCCGACCGCAGGGGGGAGTAATTCACCCCTCCACTTT. Translated, it gives CASSPTAGGSNSPLHF.

The table lists this clone with a count of one. At one boundary the junction diverges from the germline segment, which might be a read error. The chain recombines TRBV30 with TRBJ2-1; TRBD2 matches 7 bases. Germline CDR1 reads GTSNPN; CDR2 reads SVGIG (reference sequence). The CDR3 covers 14 residues. The DNA for the CDR3 is TGTGTCTGGAGCGAATCACTACGCGGGGGTGAGCAGTTCTTC. Its protein is CVWSESLRGGEQFF.

The chain has TRBV6-5 and TRBJ2-5; D perhaps matches TRBD2 (6 bases). The V end lost 5 bases, the J end lost 5 bases, and 18 bases lay between the germline ends. CDR3 size: 15 residues. The germline V gene has CDR1 MNHEY and CDR2 SVGAGI. The DNA for the CDR3 is TGTGCCAGCAGTAAAGGGACTGCTGTTGTGGAGACCCAGTACTTC. It specifies CASSKGTAVVETQYF.

The gene calls are TRBV28 and TRBJ1-5; the D gene is possibly TRBD1 (5 bases). With 1 base removed from V and 4 bases from J, the gap between germline ends came to 11 bases. Germline V gene sequence: CDR1 MDHEN, CDR2 SYDVKM. The CDR3 contains 15 residues. Written as DNA, the CDR3 is TGTGCCAGCAGTTTATTGGGGACTGAAAATCAGCCCCAGCATTTT. Translated: CASSLLGTENQPQHF.

The V call is TRBV5-1, the J call TRBJ2-1, with 11 nucleotides matching TRBD1. This CDR3 spans 16 amino acids. Losses at the gene ends were 7 bases for V and 3 bases for J; bases not matched to a gene: 9. Germline CDR1 reads SGHRS; CDR2 reads YFSETQ. The CDR3 nucleotides read TGCGCCAGCCGAACCACCGGGACAGGGGGCTACAATGAGCAGTTCTTC. Protein sequence: CASRTTGTGGYNEQFF.

This clone has a handful of counts. The chain joins TRBV11-2 to TRBJ2-1; possible D gene TRBD1, 5 bases. CDR1 SGHAT and CDR2 FQNNGV come from the germline V gene. Trimming shortened V by 5 bases and J by 10 bases, and 12 bases separated the two germline ends. The CDR3 runs 12 residues. CDR3 protein: CASSRDRDEQFF. The DNA for the CDR3 is TGTGCCAGCAGCCGAGACAGAGACGAGCAGTTCTTC. The variable domain in full, with the rest retrieved from reference TRBV11-2 and TRBJ2-1, is EAGVAQSPRYKIIEKRQSVAFWCNPISGHATLYWYQQILGQGPKLLIQFQNNGVVDDSQLPKDRFSAERLKGVDSTLKIQPAKLEDSAVYLCASSRDRDEQFFGPGTRLTVL.

This clone was detected only once. The chain uses TRBV7-9 and TRBJ1-1; TRBD1 matches 7 bases. There are 12 residues in the CDR3. Per germline, CDR1 SEHNR and CDR2 FQNEAQ (reference sequence). Germline trimming cut 5 bases from V and 7 bases from J; bases unmatched to any gene: 4. Here the CDR3 DNA reads TGTGCCAGCAGCACGACAGGGTATGAAGCTTTCTTT. Translating it yields CASSTTGYEAFF.

The chain uses TRBV28 and TRBJ1-2; D call uncertain. V was shortened by 5 bases and J by 2 bases, with 9 bases between the two germline ends. The CDR3 length is 13 residues. The germline gives CDR1 MDHEN, CDR2 SYDVKM. The CDR3 loop reads CASSPVLNYGYTF. The CDR3 DNA is TGTGCCAGCAGTCCCGTTTTGAACTATGGCTACACCTTC.

The CDR3 sequence is CASSLYRAGVYGYTF. CDR3 nucleotide sequence: TGTGCCAGCAGCTTGTACAGGGCCGGCGTTTATGGCTACACCTTC. V is TRBV7-2 and J is TRBJ1-2; TRBD1 might be the D (6 bases). The CDR3 extends over 15 amino acids. The V end was cut by 3 bases, the J end by 5 bases, with 16 bases between. Per the germline V gene, CDR1 is SGHTA and CDR2 is FQGNSA.

A remark on this clone: The same CDR3 can be traced to other DNA sequences in this sample. V usage is TRBV29-1 and J usage is TRBJ2-1; D call uncertain. The CDR3 covers 15 residues. V was pared by 6 bases and J by 0 bases, with 15 bases between. Germline assignment: CDR1 SQVTM and CDR2 ANQGSEA. In nucleotides, the CDR3 is TGCAGCGTGGGCCAGATAACGAGCTCCTACAATGAGCAGTTCTTC. This gives the protein CSVGQITSSYNEQFF.

A single count supports this clone. This chain connects TRBV15 to TRBJ2-5; 9 nucleotides match TRBD2. The J segment lost 5 bases and the V segment lost 1 base, leaving 5 bases of the junction unmatched. The CDR3 is 15 amino acids. Germline V gene sequence: CDR1 LNHNV, CDR2 YYDKDF (reference sequence). The CDR3 nucleotides are TGTGCCACCAGCAGAGGGGGCGGGGGGGTCGAGACCCAGTACTTC. Its translation is CATSRGGGGVETQYF.

This clone was picked up a small number of times. The rearrangement uses TRBV7-9 and TRBJ1-5; 8 bases agree with TRBD1. The junction had 9 bases not matched to a gene; V was cut back by 5 bases and J by 6 bases. CDR1 and CDR2 (germline): SEHNR, FQNEAQ (reference sequence). There are 15 residues in the CDR3. The CDR3 reads CASSPGTGSSQPQHF. CDR3 coding DNA: TGTGCCAGCAGCCCAGGGACAGGAAGTTCTCAGCCCCAGCATTTT.

A single count supports this clone. The chain is built from TRBV7-2 and TRBJ2-1, with 10 bases identical to TRBD2. Germline V gene data show CDR1 as SGHTA and CDR2 as FQGNSA. The CDR3 is 16 amino acids. The V segment lost 5 bases and the J segment 6 bases; nucleotides outside the gene matches: 10. As DNA, the CDR3 is TGTGCCAGCAGCCCTGGTGGTAGCGGGAGGTCCAATGAGCAGTTCTTC. The encoded protein is CASSPGGSGRSNEQFF.

This clone was detected a few times. This rearrangement joins TRBV30 to TRBJ1-6; D is unclear. The CDR3 length is 13 residues. Trimming pared 4 bases from V and 5 bases from J, leaving 9 bases between. Germline-derived CDR1 and CDR2 are GTSNPN and SVGIG (reference sequence). The CDR3 reads CAWNGIHNSPLHF. The CDR3 DNA reads TGTGCCTGGAATGGCATCCATAATTCACCCCTCCACTTT. The complete variable domain, with remaining parts taken from reference TRBV30 and TRBJ1-6, reads SQTIHQWPATLVQPVGSPLSLECTVEGTSNPNLYWYRQAAGRGLQLLFYSVGIGQISSEVPQNLSASRPQDRQFILSSKKLLLSDSGFYLCAWNGIHNSPLHFGNGTRLTVT.